This TCR beta chain was observed in a study of fetal regulatory T cell absence and autoimmunity. The study, taken as a whole, reports: Compared with cord blood, pancreas showed oligoclonal TCR enrichment, some clones over 95-fold.

With respect to this clone: Antigen: not known.

Sequencing was at survey level. TCRdb keeps only in-frame clones here, not all; method: immunoSEQ multiplex PCR. The sample holds some 50,000 clones, 70% to 85% seen once. The material sequenced was cord blood. The clonotype was recovered from a newborn boy with IPEX syndrome.

The DNA for the CDR3 is TGCGCCAGCAGCTGGACAGGGTACGAGCAGTACTTC. Protein: CASSWTGYEQYF. The V gene is TRBV5-1, the J gene TRBJ2-7; TRBD1 agrees at 8 bases. This CDR3 contains 12 residues. Germline lookup yields CDR1 SGHRS and CDR2 YFSETQ. V lost 3 bases and J lost 4; bases outside the gene matches: 0. Variable domain in full (rest from reference TRBV5-1 and TRBJ2-7): KAGVTQTPRYLIKTRGQQVTLSCSPISGHRSVSWYQQTPGQGLQFLFEYFSETQRNKGNFPGRFSGRQFSNSRSEMNVSTLELGDSALYLCASSWTGYEQYFGPGTRLTVT.